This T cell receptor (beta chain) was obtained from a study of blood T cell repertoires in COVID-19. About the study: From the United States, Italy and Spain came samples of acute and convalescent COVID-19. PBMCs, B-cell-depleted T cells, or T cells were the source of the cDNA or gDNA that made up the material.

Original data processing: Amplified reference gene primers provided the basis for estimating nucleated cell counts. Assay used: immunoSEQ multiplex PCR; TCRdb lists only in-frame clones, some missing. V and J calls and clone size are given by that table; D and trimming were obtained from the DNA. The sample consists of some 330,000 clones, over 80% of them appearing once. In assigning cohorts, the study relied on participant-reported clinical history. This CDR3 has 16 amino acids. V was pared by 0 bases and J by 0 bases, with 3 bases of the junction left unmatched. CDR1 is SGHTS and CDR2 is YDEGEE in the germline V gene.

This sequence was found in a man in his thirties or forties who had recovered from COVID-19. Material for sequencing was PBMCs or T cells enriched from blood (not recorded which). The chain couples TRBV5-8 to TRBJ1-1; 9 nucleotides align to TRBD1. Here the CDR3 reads CASSLGDREMNTEAFF. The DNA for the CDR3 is TGTGCCAGCAGCTTGGGGGACAGGGAGATGAACACTGAAGCTTTCTTT. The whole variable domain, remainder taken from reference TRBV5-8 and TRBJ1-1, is EAGVTQSPTHLIKTRGQQATLRCSPISGHTSVYWYQQALGLGLQFLLWYDEGEERNRGNFPPRFSGRQFPNYSSELNVNALELEDSALYLCASSLGDREMNTEAFFGQGTRLTVV.